Listed below are T cell receptor beta chains from one sample, sequenced in a study of T cell repertoires in cytomegalovirus infection. MiXCR, applied by TCRdb to the reads, yields one record per CDR3 protein. The sample contains 250,000 to 300,000 distinct CDR3 sequences, over 20% of which appear only once. The sequencing sample was made of PBMCs. The receptors originated from a human donor in good health (CMV status not recorded). Some clones in this sample may be carry-over from other donors' samples. The CDR3 runs from the conserved cysteine through the conserved F or W. A D gene is named only where the DNA matches it firmly. The size of a clone is reported for some rows only, either as once, few or many, or as a class for expanded clones.

clone_size j_call cdr3_length v_call d_call cdr3_aa cdr3_nt
. TRBJ2-1 16 TRBV5-4 TRBD2 CASSLGGRDRANEQFF TGTGCCAGCAGCTTGGGGGGGAGGGATCGGGCCAATGAGCAGTTCTTC
many TRBJ2-3 13 TRBV7-2 . CASSLDNTDTQYF TGTGCCAGCAGCTTAGACAACACAGATACGCAGTATTTT
. TRBJ1-1 20 TRBV6-6 TRBD1 CASSVLTLTGRKAPRAEAFF TGTGCCAGCAGTGTCCTCACTTTGACAGGGCGAAAGGCTCCAAGGGCTGAAGCTTTCTTT
. TRBJ2-7 15 TRBV28 . CASSLWQGGAYEQYF TGTGCCAGCAGTCTGTGGCAGGGTGGTGCCTACGAGCAGTACTTC
. TRBJ1-2 13 TRBV5-1 TRBD1 CASRRDRGYGYTF TGCGCCAGCAGGCGGGACAGGGGCTATGGCTACACCTTC
few TRBJ1-1 13 TRBV19 TRBD1 CASLGQMNTEAFF TGTGCCAGCCTGGGACAGATGAACACTGAAGCTTTCTTT
few TRBJ1-4 13 TRBV20-1 . CSGLLATNEKLFF TGCAGTGGCTTACTAGCAACTAATGAAAAACTGTTTTTT
many TRBJ2-1 13 TRBV7-2 . CASSLGRANEQFF TGTGCCAGCAGCTTGGGGCGAGCCAATGAGCAGTTCTTC
. TRBJ1-4 14 TRBV28 . CASRIPGRNEKLFF TGTGCCAGCAGGATACCGGGACGGAATGAAAAACTGTTTTTT
few TRBJ1-6 12 TRBV20-1 TRBD1 CSAETGNSPLHF TGCAGTGCTGAGACAGGGAATTCACCCCTCCACTTT
. TRBJ1-5 13 TRBV7-9 . CASSLEQLQPQHF TGTGCCAGCAGCTTAGAACAGCTACAGCCCCAGCATTTT
few TRBJ1-4 15 TRBV27 . CASSSRPVTNEKLFF TGTGCCAGCAGTTCGCGACCGGTGACTAATGAAAAACTGTTTTTT
. TRBJ2-1 17 TRBV28 TRBD2 CASSFSSGGRSYNEQFF TGTGCCAGCAGTTTCTCTAGCGGGGGACGCTCCTACAATGAGCAGTTCTTC
. TRBJ2-7 14 TRBV3-1 TRBD2 CASSQESSGYEQYF TGTGCCAGCAGCCAAGAGTCTAGCGGGTACGAGCAGTACTTC
many TRBJ1-2 18 TRBV11-2 TRBD1 CASSHRAPLRTGAYGYTF TGTGCCAGCAGCCATAGAGCCCCTTTAAGGACAGGGGCCTATGGCTACACCTTC
few TRBJ2-7 13 TRBV6-1 . CASSPGSLYEQYF TGTGCCAGCAGCCCGGGGTCCCTTTACGAGCAGTACTTC
many TRBJ1-2 14 TRBV7-2 . CASSPATGYPGYTF TGTGCCAGCAGCCCGGCAACAGGGTACCCGGGCTACACCTTC
. TRBJ1-6 13 TRBV7-2 . CASSSRTASPLHF TGTGCCAGCAGCTCGCGGACAGCTTCACCCCTCCACTTT
few TRBJ2-6 12 TRBV2 . CAGTSGANVLTF TGTGCCGGAACCTCTGGGGCCAACGTCCTGACTTTC
many TRBJ1-5 14 TRBV7-2 TRBD1 CASSPGQGYQPQHF TGTGCCAGCAGTCCGGGACAGGGGTACCAGCCCCAGCATTTT
few TRBJ2-3 13 TRBV29-1 . CSVGTVVGDTQYF TGCAGCGTGGGGACGGTTGTCGGAGATACGCAGTATTTT
. TRBJ2-1 13 TRBV19 . CASTSATYNEQFF TGTGCCAGTACTAGCGCCACCTACAATGAGCAGTTCTTC
many TRBJ2-3 16 TRBV7-6 TRBD2 CASSKGVAGGTDTQYF TGTGCCAGCAGCAAAGGGGTAGCGGGGGGCACAGATACGCAGTATTTT
. TRBJ2-7 13 TRBV6-2/TRBV6-3 . CASRPGAAKEQYF TGTGCCAGCAGACCCGGAGCAGCAAAGGAGCAGTACTTC
. TRBJ1-1 15 TRBV7-2 TRBD1 CASSFSRGTGLHAFF TGTGCCAGCAGCTTCTCGCGGGGGACAGGGCTTCATGCTTTCTTT
. TRBJ2-6 14 TRBV20-1 . CSAREGAGANVLTF TGCAGTGCTAGAGAAGGGGCTGGGGCCAACGTCCTGACTTTC
. TRBJ2-1 16 TRBV14 . CASSQDGGGSYNEQFF TGTGCCAGCAGCCAAGATGGAGGGGGCTCCTACAATGAGCAGTTCTTC
. TRBJ2-2 13 TRBV29-1 . CSVLRQNTGELFF TGCAGCGTTCTAAGACAGAACACCGGGGAGCTGTTTTTT
. TRBJ1-6 16 TRBV7-2 . CASSDRRSSYNSPLHF TGTGCCAGCAGCGACCGCAGGAGCTCCTATAATTCACCCCTCCACTTT
many TRBJ2-7 15 TRBV7-9 TRBD1 CASSSRDRASYEQYF TGTGCCAGCAGCTCCCGGGACAGGGCCTCCTACGAGCAGTACTTC
. TRBJ1-5 13 TRBV6-2/TRBV6-3 TRBD1 CATGTGATQPQHF TGTGCCACCGGGACAGGGGCGACTCAGCCCCAGCATTTT
. TRBJ2-4 15 TRBV6-2/TRBV6-3 TRBD1 CASSFGQGTKNIQYF TGTGCCAGCAGCTTCGGACAGGGGACCAAAAACATTCAGTACTTC
. TRBJ2-4 14 TRBV7-4 . CASSASAGHQIQYF TGTGCCAGCAGCGCCTCGGCGGGACATCAAATTCAGTACTTC
few TRBJ2-2 16 TRBV6-5 TRBD1 CASSRGQGGHTGELFF TGTGCCAGCAGTAGGGGACAGGGGGGCCACACCGGGGAGCTGTTTTTT
few TRBJ2-3 14 TRBV6-2/TRBV6-3 TRBD2 CASMVSGSTDTQYF TGTGCCAGCATGGTTAGCGGGAGTACAGATACGCAGTATTTT
. TRBJ2-1 14 TRBV5-4 TRBD2 CASSLTVAGAEQFF TGTGCCAGCAGCCTGACAGTAGCGGGAGCTGAGCAGTTCTTC
many TRBJ2-7 16 TRBV7-2 . CASSYPNARTQGEQYF TGTGCCAGCAGCTACCCGAACGCGCGGACCCAGGGTGAGCAGTACTTC
many TRBJ2-5 16 TRBV7-8 TRBD2 CASSARTSGDRETQYF TGTGCCAGCAGCGCCCGGACTAGCGGCGATAGAGAGACCCAGTACTTC
. TRBJ2-2 13 TRBV9 . CASGLGATGELFF TGTGCCAGCGGGCTGGGGGCCACCGGGGAGCTGTTTTTT
few TRBJ2-6 14 TRBV29-1 . CSVVGGQGANVLTF TGCAGCGTTGTTGGGGGGCAAGGGGCCAACGTCCTGACTTTC
. TRBJ2-2 14 TRBV5-5 . CASSSLGANGELFF TGTGCCAGCAGCTCTCTGGGGGCGAACGGGGAGCTGTTTTTT
many TRBJ1-1 14 TRBV5-4 TRBD1 CASSSGQLNTEAFF TGTGCCAGCAGCTCGGGACAGCTCAACACTGAAGCTTTCTTT
. TRBJ1-6 15 TRBV5-1 . CASSLMTGGLDTLHF TGCGCCAGCAGCTTGATGACAGGTGGTTTGGATACCCTCCACTTT
. TRBJ1-1 13 TRBV12-3/TRBV12-4 TRBD1 CASSPTGLTEAFF TGTGCCAGCAGCCCGACAGGGTTGACTGAAGCTTTCTTT
. TRBJ1-2 14 TRBV19 . CASSRQAENYGYTF TGTGCCAGTAGTCGACAGGCGGAAAACTATGGCTACACCTTC
. TRBJ2-7 15 TRBV5-6 TRBD1 CASSRTGTVSYEQYF TGTGCCAGCAGCCGGACCGGGACAGTCTCCTACGAGCAGTACTTC
. TRBJ2-5 13 TRBV5-1 . CASSLDLGETQYF TGCGCCAGCAGCCTAGACCTAGGGGAGACCCAGTACTTC
. TRBJ2-1 14 TRBV5-1 . CASSLGTQYNEQFF TGCGCCAGCAGCTTGGGGACCCAATACAATGAGCAGTTCTTC
many TRBJ2-2 15 TRBV28 . CASTLQGTDTGELFF TGTGCCAGCACCTTACAGGGAACCGACACCGGGGAGCTGTTTTTT
few TRBJ1-1 14 TRBV28 . CASTKTGKGTEAFF TGTGCCAGCACCAAAACAGGGAAGGGCACTGAAGCTTTCTTT
. TRBJ2-3 12 TRBV29-1 . CSVEDVTDTQYF TGCAGCGTTGAAGACGTGACAGATACGCAGTATTTT
many TRBJ2-7 14 TRBV7-2 . CASSSLWGNYEQYF TGTGCCAGCAGCTCACTTTGGGGCAACTACGAGCAGTACTTC
few TRBJ1-4 15 TRBV20-1 TRBD1 CSARDQEGGGEKLFF TGCAGTGCTAGAGATCAAGAAGGGGGCGGAGAAAAACTGTTTTTT
. TRBJ1-1 14 TRBV20-1 . CSARVRGGNNEAFF TGCAGTGCTAGAGTCCGAGGGGGGAACAATGAAGCTTTCTTT
many TRBJ2-3 15 TRBV7-2 TRBD2 CASSFLAGSTDTQYF TGTGCCAGCAGCTTCTTAGCGGGGAGCACAGATACGCAGTATTTT
few TRBJ1-1 15 TRBV5-1 . CASSLYGQGNTEAFF TGCGCCAGCAGCTTGTACGGGCAGGGGAACACTGAAGCTTTCTTT
. TRBJ2-3 16 TRBV28 . CASIVGRLSSTDTQYF TGTGCCAGCATAGTGGGGCGCCTTAGTAGCACAGATACGCAGTATTTT